This TCR beta chain is from a study of T-cell memory formation after mild COVID-19. Study-level results: CD4+ contracting clones were found mainly in CM and EM, and CD8+ ones in EMRA. Pre-infection memory carried some responding clones, suggesting that cross-reactive memory joined. The authors left the SARS-CoV-2 specificity of second-wave clones peaking on day 37 unconfirmed.

The sample holds many counts of this clonotype. Its antigen is still unknown. This CDR3 spans 18 amino acids. Trimming pared 2 bases from V and 0 bases from J, leaving 17 bases between. The V gene's germline CDR1 is SGHVS and CDR2 FQNEAQ. Employing constant-segment primers, 5'RACE generated TCR alpha and TCR beta cDNA libraries bearing sample barcodes and UMIs. From the 5' RACE reads, TCRdb called clonotypes with MiXCR, one entry per CDR3 protein. The sample has 15,000 or so distinct CDR3 sequences, about a fifth seen once. The V and J genes are TRBV7-8 and TRBJ2-1; D gene ambiguous. Sequencing was done on a sample of PBMCs or a T cell subset sorted from them (not recorded which). The receptor's source is a man in his late teens or twenties who had mild COVID-19 (a few samples of this study predate the infection). Cell type and time point are not known. Written as DNA, the CDR3 is TGTGCCAGCAGCTTATACGTCTTCCTGGAGAGCTCCTACAATGAGCAGTTCTTC. It yields the protein CASSLYVFLESSYNEQFF.